One sample yielded the 4 T cell receptor beta chains listed below, sequenced in a study of cytomegalovirus exposure and HLA in healthy donors. It was with 60 Vbeta and 13 Jbeta primers that the PCR ran. Here immunoSEQ multiplex PCR was the method, and the copy in TCRdb shows in-frame clones only, minus some. The table has 150,000 to 200,000 clones, approximately 80% seen once. The specimen was PBMCs. Every receptor here comes from a man aged 35 to 55 in good health and CMV-seropositive.

The rearrangement uses TRBV29-1 and TRBJ2-7, with TRBD2 identical over 7 bases. Trimming cost V 6 bases and J 3 bases; bases outside gene matches: 11. The CDR3 is 14 amino acids. Germline CDR1 SQVTM, CDR2 ANQGSEA. CDR3 sequence: CSVDSGQLNYEQYF. The CDR3 DNA is TGCAGCGTAGATAGCGGGCAACTAAACTACGAGCAGTACTTC.

This chain links TRBV5-6 with TRBJ2-5, with 7 bases matching TRBD1. Trimming cost V 1 base and J 5 bases; bases outside gene matches: 14. The CDR3 is 17 residues long. CDR1 SGHDT and CDR2 YYEEEE come from the germline V gene. CDR3 protein: CASSLRVGTATRETQYF. The CDR3 nucleotides are TGTGCCAGCAGCTTGAGGGTAGGGACAGCCACAAGGGAGACCCAGTACTTC.

The chain employs TRBV6-5 and TRBJ1-1, with unresolved D. Trimming shortened V by 5 bases and J by 0 bases, and 13 bases separated the two germline ends. Germline-derived CDR1 and CDR2 are MNHEY and SVGAGI. This CDR3 contains 15 residues. The CDR3 coding sequence is TGTGCCAGCAGTGCAAGGAGACTGGTGAACACTGAAGCTTTCTTT. Residues: CASSARRLVNTEAFF.

The CDR3 loop reads CASSSSSQETQYF. The CDR3 region has the DNA TGCGCCAGCAGTTCTTCCTCCCAAGAGACCCAGTACTTC. The rearrangement joins TRBV10-1 to TRBJ2-5; no definite D call. V shed 5 bases and J shed 1 base, with 8 bases lying between them. This CDR3 comprises 13 residues. From germline, CDR1 is WNHNN and CDR2 SYGVQD (reference sequence).